This TCR beta chain emerged from a study of shared clonotypes between healthy human individuals. V lost 2 bases to trimming and J lost 2 bases, with 6 bases between them. Germline lookup yields CDR1 MNHNY and CDR2 SVGAGI (reference sequence). The CDR3 runs to 14 residues. Details on this clone: This may arise from a read error, as a much more abundant clone is one base away.

As handled by the study authors: ImmunoSEQ junction-only sequences lacked quality scores, so their filtering differed. Using immunoSEQ multiplex PCR, the repertoire was profiled, and TCRdb retains in-frame clones only, with some absent. Clonal size and the V and J genes are those of that table, whereas D and trimming came from the DNA. The sample includes over a million clones, around 74% of them seen just once. The chain couples TRBV6-6 to TRBJ1-4; D not certain. This clonotype was sampled from a man between 18 and 35 years old in good health. The sequenced sample was memory CD4+ T cells sorted from blood. Indicated subset: CD45RA-negative fraction. CDR3: CASSYGGTNEKLFF. Written as DNA, the CDR3 is TGTGCCAGCAGTTACGGAGGGACTAATGAAAAACTGTTTTTT.